The TCR beta chain under discussion was sequenced for a study of blood T cell repertoires in COVID-19. This CDR3 is 14 amino acids long. The V gene's germline CDR1 is MNHEY and CDR2 SVGEGT. Trimming cost V 5 bases and J 3 bases; bases outside gene matches: 6. As originally analysed: Amplification of reference gene primers provided the estimated nucleated cell counts. Clones were read by immunoSEQ multiplex PCR, and TCRdb kept only the in-frame ones, dropping some. Clone size and the V and J calls come from that table; the DNA yielded D and trimming. The table records 100,000 to 150,000 clones, nearly 70% of them present only once.

This chain links TRBV6-2 or TRBV6-3 with TRBJ2-7; 8 positions agree with TRBD1. The receptor was isolated from a woman in her 70s with acute or convalescent COVID-19. The sample consisted of peripheral blood. This CDR3 is CASSPGGQNYEQYF. The CDR3 DNA follows: TGTGCCAGCAGTCCAGGGGGCCAAAACTACGAGCAGTACTTC.